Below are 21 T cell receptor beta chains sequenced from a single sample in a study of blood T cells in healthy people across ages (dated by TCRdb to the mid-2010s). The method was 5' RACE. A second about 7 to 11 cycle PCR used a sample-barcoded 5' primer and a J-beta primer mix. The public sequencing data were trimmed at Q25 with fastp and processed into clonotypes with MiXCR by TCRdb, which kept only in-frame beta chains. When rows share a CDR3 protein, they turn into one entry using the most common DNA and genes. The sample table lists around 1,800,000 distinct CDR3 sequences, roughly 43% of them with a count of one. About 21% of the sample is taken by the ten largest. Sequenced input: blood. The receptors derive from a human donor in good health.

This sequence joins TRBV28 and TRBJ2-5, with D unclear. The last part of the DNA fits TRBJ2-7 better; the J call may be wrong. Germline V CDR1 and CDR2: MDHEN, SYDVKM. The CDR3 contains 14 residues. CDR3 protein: CASTIPELPYEQYF. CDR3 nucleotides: TGTGCCAGCACTATTCCGGAACTGCCCTACGAGCAGTACTTC.

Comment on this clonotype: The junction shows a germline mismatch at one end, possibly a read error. As DNA, the CDR3 is TGTGCCAGCTCACCATGGTATTTTCACAAAGACATTCAGTACTTC. Its protein is CASSPWYFHKDIQYF. V is TRBV18 and J is TRBJ2-4; D not resolved. CDR3 length equals 15 residues. CDR1 is KGHSH and CDR2 is LQKENI in the germline V gene.

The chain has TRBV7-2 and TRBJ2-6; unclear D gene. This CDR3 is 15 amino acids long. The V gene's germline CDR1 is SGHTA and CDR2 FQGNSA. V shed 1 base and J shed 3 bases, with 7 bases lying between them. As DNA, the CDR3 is TGTGCCAGCAGCTTAGTCGTATATGGGGCCAACGTCCTGACTTTC. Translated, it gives CASSLVVYGANVLTF.

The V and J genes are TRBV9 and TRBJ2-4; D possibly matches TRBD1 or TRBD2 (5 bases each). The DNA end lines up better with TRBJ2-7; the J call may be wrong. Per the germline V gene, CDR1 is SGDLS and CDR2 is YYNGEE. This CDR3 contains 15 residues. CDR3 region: CASSANPGRLYEQYF. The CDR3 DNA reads TGTGCCAGCAGCGCAAATCCGGGACGTCTCTACGAGCAGTACTTC.

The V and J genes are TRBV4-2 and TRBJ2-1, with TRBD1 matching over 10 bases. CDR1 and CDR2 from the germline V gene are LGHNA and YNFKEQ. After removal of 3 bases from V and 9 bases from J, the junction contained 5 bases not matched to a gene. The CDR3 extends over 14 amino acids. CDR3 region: CASSQGTGVGEQFF. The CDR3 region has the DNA TGTGCCAGCAGCCAGGGGACAGGGGTAGGTGAGCAGTTCTTC.

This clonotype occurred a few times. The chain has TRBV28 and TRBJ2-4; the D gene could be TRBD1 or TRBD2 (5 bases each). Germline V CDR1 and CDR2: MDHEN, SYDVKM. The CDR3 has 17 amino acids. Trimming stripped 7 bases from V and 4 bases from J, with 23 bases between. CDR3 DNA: TGTGCCAGCAACCGTCCTGGGACCCCTAAGGGTAAAAACATTCAGTACTTC. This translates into CASNRPGTPKGKNIQYF.

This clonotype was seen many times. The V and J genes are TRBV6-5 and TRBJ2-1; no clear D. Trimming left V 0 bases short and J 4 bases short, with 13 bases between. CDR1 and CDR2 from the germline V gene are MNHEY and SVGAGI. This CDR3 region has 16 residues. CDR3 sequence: CASSYSGSEVYNEQFF. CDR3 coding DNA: TGTGCCAGCAGTTACTCGGGCAGCGAGGTTTACAATGAGCAGTTCTTC.

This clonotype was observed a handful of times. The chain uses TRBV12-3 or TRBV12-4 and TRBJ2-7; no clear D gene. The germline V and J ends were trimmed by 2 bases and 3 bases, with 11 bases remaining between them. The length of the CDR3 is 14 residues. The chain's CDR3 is CASSLQLGIYEQYF. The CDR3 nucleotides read TGTGCCAGCAGTTTACAATTGGGGATCTACGAGCAGTACTTC.

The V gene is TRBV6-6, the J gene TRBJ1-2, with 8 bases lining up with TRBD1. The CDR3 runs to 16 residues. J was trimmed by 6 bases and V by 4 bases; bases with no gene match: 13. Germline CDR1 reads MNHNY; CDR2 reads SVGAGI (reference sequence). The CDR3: CASSFRSIRGRDGYTF. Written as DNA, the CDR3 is TGTGCCAGCAGTTTCCGATCAATCAGGGGGCGCGATGGCTACACCTTC.

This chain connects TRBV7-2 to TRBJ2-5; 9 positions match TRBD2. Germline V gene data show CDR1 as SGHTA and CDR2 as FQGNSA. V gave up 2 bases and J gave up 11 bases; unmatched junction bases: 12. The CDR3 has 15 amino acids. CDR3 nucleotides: TGTGCCAGCAGCTTAATTCGCGGGGGGGCGGGAGAGCAGTACTTC. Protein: CASSLIRGGAGEQYF.

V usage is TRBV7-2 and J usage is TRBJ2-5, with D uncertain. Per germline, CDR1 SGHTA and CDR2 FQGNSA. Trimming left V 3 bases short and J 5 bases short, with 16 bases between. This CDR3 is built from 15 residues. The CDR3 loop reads CASSLSPNKMETQYF. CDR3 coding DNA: TGTGCCAGCAGCTTGAGTCCTAATAAGATGGAGACCCAGTACTTC.

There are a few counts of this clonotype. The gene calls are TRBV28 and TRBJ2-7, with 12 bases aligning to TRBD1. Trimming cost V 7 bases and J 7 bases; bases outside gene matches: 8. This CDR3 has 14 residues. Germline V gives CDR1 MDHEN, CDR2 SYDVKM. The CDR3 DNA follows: TGTGCCAGCACTCGGGACAGGGGGCTCAATGAGCAGTACTTC. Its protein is CASTRDRGLNEQYF.

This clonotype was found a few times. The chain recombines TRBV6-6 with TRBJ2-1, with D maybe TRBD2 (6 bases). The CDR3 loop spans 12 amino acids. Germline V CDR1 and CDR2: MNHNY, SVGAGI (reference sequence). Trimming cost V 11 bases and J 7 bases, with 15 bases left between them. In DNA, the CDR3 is TGTGCCCGCGACGGGGGAAAAAATGAGCAGTTCTTC. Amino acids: CARDGGKNEQFF.

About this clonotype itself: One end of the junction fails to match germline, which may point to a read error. The CDR3: CASSRQGEVPDAQYF. CDR3 nucleotide sequence: TGCGCCAGCAGCAGACAGGGAGAAGTACCAGATGCGCAGTATTTT. This sequence joins TRBV4-1 and TRBJ2-3; 7 nucleotides line up with TRBD1. This CDR3 spans 15 amino acids. Germline CDR1 is MGHRA and CDR2 is YSYEKL.

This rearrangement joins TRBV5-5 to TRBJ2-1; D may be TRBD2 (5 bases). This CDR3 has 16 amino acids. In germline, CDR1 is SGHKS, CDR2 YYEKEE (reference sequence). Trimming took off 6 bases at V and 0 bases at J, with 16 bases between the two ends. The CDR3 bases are TGTGCCAGCATCTCCACCGTTGGGAGCTCCTACAATGAGCAGTTCTTC. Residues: CASISTVGSSYNEQFF.

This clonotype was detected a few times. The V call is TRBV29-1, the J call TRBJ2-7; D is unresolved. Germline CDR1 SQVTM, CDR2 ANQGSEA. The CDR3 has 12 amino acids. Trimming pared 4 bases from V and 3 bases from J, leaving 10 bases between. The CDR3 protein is CSVGDIFYEQYF. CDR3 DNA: TGCAGCGTTGGAGACATTTTCTACGAGCAGTACTTC.

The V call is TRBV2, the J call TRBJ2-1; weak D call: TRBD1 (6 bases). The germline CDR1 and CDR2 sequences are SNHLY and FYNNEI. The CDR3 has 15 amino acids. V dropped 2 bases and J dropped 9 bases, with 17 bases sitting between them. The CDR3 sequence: CASSEPGEGDFEQFF. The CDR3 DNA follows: TGTGCCAGCAGTGAACCAGGAGAGGGGGATTTTGAGCAGTTCTTC.

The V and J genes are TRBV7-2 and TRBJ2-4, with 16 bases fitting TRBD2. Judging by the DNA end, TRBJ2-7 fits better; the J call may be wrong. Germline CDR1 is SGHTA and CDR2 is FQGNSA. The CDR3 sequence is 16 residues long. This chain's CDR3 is CASSITGTSGGAEQYF. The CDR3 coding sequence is TGTGCCAGCAGCATTACTGGGACTAGCGGGGGGGCCGAGCAGTACTTC.

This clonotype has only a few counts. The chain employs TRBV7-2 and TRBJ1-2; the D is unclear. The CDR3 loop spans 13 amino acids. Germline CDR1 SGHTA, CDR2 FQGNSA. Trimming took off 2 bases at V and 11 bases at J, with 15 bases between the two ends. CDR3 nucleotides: TGTGCCAGCAGCTTAATAGGAGGGAAAGTTTACACCTTC. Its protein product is CASSLIGGKVYTF.

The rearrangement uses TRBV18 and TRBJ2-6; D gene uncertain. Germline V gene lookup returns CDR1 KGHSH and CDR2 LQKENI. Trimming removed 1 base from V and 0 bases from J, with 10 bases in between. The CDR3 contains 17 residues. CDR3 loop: CASSPLSGSSGANVLTF. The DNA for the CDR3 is TGTGCCAGCTCACCACTATCTGGAAGCTCTGGGGCCAACGTCCTGACTTTC.

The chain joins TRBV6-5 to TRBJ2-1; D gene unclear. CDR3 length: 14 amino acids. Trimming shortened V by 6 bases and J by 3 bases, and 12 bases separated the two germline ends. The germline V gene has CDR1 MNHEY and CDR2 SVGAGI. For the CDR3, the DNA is TGTGCCAGCAGCAATACGGACGGCTACAATGAGCAGTTCTTC. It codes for CASSNTDGYNEQFF.